The 23 T cell receptor beta chains listed next were all sequenced from one sample in a study of T-cell reconstitution after alpha-beta-depleted transplantation in children. Molecular barcoding with unique molecular identifiers was used for the TCRbeta library. Each CDR3 protein gets one entry after TCRdb re-called the PCR reads with MiXCR. The sample lists hundreds of thousands of distinct CDR3 sequences; around 9.6% were seen once. Material: PBMCs from the stem cell graft donor, obtained from the stem cell graft. These receptors were taken from a human donor who donated a stem cell graft to a child with SCID.

The genes are TRBV29-1 and TRBJ2-2; TRBD2 matches at 10 bases. V shed 5 bases, J shed 4 bases, and the junction held 4 bases outside the gene matches. In germline, CDR1 is SQVTM, CDR2 ANQGSEA. The CDR3 is 14 amino acids. The CDR3, as DNA: TGCAGCGTTTCTAGCGGGGGACCCACCGGGGAGCTGTTTTTT. Amino acids: CSVSSGGPTGELFF.

This clonotype was seen a few times. The V gene is TRBV12-3 or TRBV12-4, the J gene TRBJ1-2; unclear D gene. Trimming stripped 1 base from V and 7 bases from J, with 16 bases between. This CDR3 has 15 residues. The CDR3: CASSLGTRGISGYTF. CDR3 in DNA: TGTGCCAGCAGTTTAGGCACCCGCGGAATTTCTGGCTACACCTTC.

Ten or more counts support this clonotype. The rearrangement uses TRBV11-2 and TRBJ2-3; maybe TRBD1 (6 bases). Trimming stripped 0 bases from V and 2 bases from J, with 9 bases between. The CDR3 consists of 15 residues. Germline V gene sequence: CDR1 SGHAT, CDR2 FQNNGV. CDR3 amino acids: CASSLDRGFTDTQYF. CDR3 bases: TGTGCCAGCAGCTTAGACAGGGGATTCACAGATACGCAGTATTTT.

The V call is TRBV5-1, the J call TRBJ2-7, with D maybe TRBD1 (5 bases). Trimming stripped 5 bases from V and 6 bases from J, with 9 bases between. Looked up from germline, CDR1 is SGHRS and CDR2 is YFSETQ. CDR3 size: 11 residues. The CDR3 DNA reads as TGCGCCAGCAGGTCTCAGGGCGAGCAGTACTTC. It is translated as CASRSQGEQYF.

The chain carries TRBV20-1 and TRBJ2-7; D is uncertain. Trimming cost V 0 bases and J 6 bases, with 9 bases left between them. This CDR3 has 12 amino acids. CDR1 is DFQATT, CDR2 SNEGSKA, per germline (reference sequence). The CDR3 nucleotides are TGCAGTGCTAGAGATGGACGGCCCGAGCAGTACTTC. Translated: CSARDGRPEQYF.

The rearrangement joins TRBV2 to TRBJ2-7; the D gene could be TRBD1 or TRBD2 (5 bases each). Trimming took off 2 bases at V and 4 bases at J, with 9 bases between the two ends. CDR3 length: 13 amino acids. Germline V lookup: CDR1 SNHLY, CDR2 FYNNEI. The chain's CDR3 is CASSESRGYEQYF. DNA for the CDR3: TGTGCCAGCAGTGAATCGAGGGGATACGAGCAGTACTTC. The variable domain in full, completed from reference TRBV2 and TRBJ2-7, reads EPEVTQTPSHQVTQMGQEVILRCVPISNHLYFYWYRQILGQKVEFLVSFYNNEISEKSEIFDDQFSVERPDGSNFTLKIRSTKLEDSAMYFCASSESRGYEQYFGPGTRLTVT.

This chain uses TRBV6-5 with TRBJ1-1; D may be TRBD1 (6 bases). V was clipped by 4 bases and J by 4 bases, with 19 bases between them. From germline, CDR1 is MNHEY and CDR2 SVGAGI. The CDR3 sequence is 16 residues long. CDR3 DNA: TGTGCCAGCAGTTGGGACGCTCAGGGGTTTGTCACTGAAGCTTTCTTT. Translation gives CASSWDAQGFVTEAFF.

This chain connects TRBV5-4 to TRBJ2-7; the D gene could be TRBD1 or TRBD2 (5 bases each). V was cut by 1 base and J by 2 bases, with 16 bases left in between. The CDR3 runs to 16 residues. CDR1 is SGHNT and CDR2 is YYREEE in the germline V gene (reference sequence). The CDR3 DNA reads as TGTGCCAGCAGCTTGTGGGCCGGGACGTACACCTACGAGCAGTACTTC. This translates into CASSLWAGTYTYEQYF.

V gene TRBV5-4 combines with J gene TRBJ2-1; D may match TRBD1 or TRBD2 (5 bases each). The germline CDR1 and CDR2 sequences are SGHNT and YYREEE (reference sequence). This CDR3 is built from 16 residues. Deletions cut 0 bases from V and 3 bases from J, with 13 bases between. The CDR3 here is CASSLGGVGGYNEQFF. The DNA of the CDR3 is TGTGCCAGCAGCTTGGGAGGGGTAGGAGGCTACAATGAGCAGTTCTTC.

This clonotype was recorded at least ten times. The chain links TRBV5-6 to TRBJ2-3; 8 nucleotides line up with TRBD2. Trimming took 0 bases from V and 2 from J; bases not matched to a gene: 5. The CDR3 extends over 16 amino acids. CDR1 is SGHDT and CDR2 is YYEEEE in the germline V gene. The CDR3 coding sequence is TGTGCCAGCAGCTTGGTAGGCGGGGGGTTCACAGATACGCAGTATTTT. It codes for CASSLVGGGFTDTQYF.

The chain uses TRBV29-1 and TRBJ1-1, with TRBD1 matching 9 bases. CDR3 length equals 14 residues. From germline, CDR1 is SQVTM and CDR2 ANQGSEA. Germline trimming cut 6 bases from V and 1 base from J; bases unmatched to any gene: 6. The CDR3 coding sequence is TGCAGCGTGAGGACAGGGGCAGGGAACACTGAAGCTTTCTTT. The encoded protein is CSVRTGAGNTEAFF.

Only a few counts were recorded for this clonotype. V usage is TRBV5-1 and J usage is TRBJ2-7; TRBD2 aligns across 10 bases. Unmatched junction bases numbered 7, after V lost 0 bases and J lost 4 bases. This CDR3 region has 16 residues. Germline V gene data show CDR1 as SGHRS and CDR2 as YFSETQ. The CDR3 protein is CASSLAQRGGLYEQYF. In DNA form, the CDR3 reads TGCGCCAGCAGCTTGGCCCAGCGGGGGGGCTTGTACGAGCAGTACTTC.

The gene calls are TRBV7-9 and TRBJ2-5, with D hard to call. The CDR3 totals 15 residues. V gave up 2 bases and J gave up 3 bases, with 13 bases separating them. Germline assignment: CDR1 SEHNR and CDR2 FQNEAQ (reference sequence). The CDR3 reads CASSLTSGRKETQYF. The CDR3 nucleotides are TGTGCCAGCAGCTTAACGTCCGGAAGGAAAGAGACCCAGTACTTC.

This clonotype has ten or more counts. The chain combines TRBV12-3 or TRBV12-4 with TRBJ1-2; a weak D match, TRBD1 (6 bases). V was clipped by 4 bases and J by 4 bases, with 10 bases between them. The CDR3 has 13 residues. Here the CDR3 DNA reads TGTGCCAGCAGTTCGGGACAACCCTATGGCTACACCTTC. It codes for CASSSGQPYGYTF.

This rearrangement joins TRBV27 to TRBJ2-3, with 12 bases aligning to TRBD2. The length of the CDR3 is 15 residues. Trimming removed 7 bases from V and 5 bases from J; junction bases left unmatched: 7. Looked up from germline, CDR1 is MNHEY and CDR2 is SMNVEV (reference sequence). CDR3 residues: CASISSGGAVDTQYF. CDR3 nucleotide sequence: TGTGCCAGCATCTCTAGCGGGGGGGCTGTAGATACGCAGTATTTT.

This clonotype was observed at least ten times. The chain joins TRBV12-3 or TRBV12-4 to TRBJ2-1; maybe TRBD2 (7 bases). This CDR3 is built from 16 residues. Trimming pared 5 bases from V and 6 bases from J, leaving 20 bases between. CDR3 DNA: TGTGCCAGCAGTCCCCCTAGGGGGGGGGATCCCAATGAGCAGTTCTTC. Protein sequence: CASSPPRGGDPNEQFF.

This clonotype was counted many times. This rearrangement joins TRBV12-3 or TRBV12-4 to TRBJ2-1; 8 bases match TRBD2. J gave up 7 bases and V 3 bases, and 5 bases lay outside the gene matches. The CDR3 is 14 residues long. CDR3 in DNA: TGTGCCAGCAGTTTGTCACTAGCGGTAAATGAGCAGTTCTTC. Translating gives CASSLSLAVNEQFF.

This clonotype was observed many times. The chain combines TRBV14 with TRBJ2-3, with D hard to call. Germline V gene lookup returns CDR1 SGHDN and CDR2 FVKESK. V dropped 4 bases and J dropped 2 bases, with 4 bases sitting between them. CDR3 length: 12 residues. The chain's CDR3 is CASSPFTDTQYF. The CDR3 DNA reads TGTGCCAGCAGCCCATTCACAGATACGCAGTATTTT. The full variable domain, completed using reference TRBV14 and TRBJ2-3, is EAGVTQFPSHSVIEKGQTVTLRCDPISGHDNLYWYRRVMGKEIKFLLHFVKESKQDESGMPNNRFLAERTGGTYSTLKVQPAELEDSGVYFCASSPFTDTQYFGPGTRLTVL.

The V call is TRBV5-1, the J call TRBJ2-3; D remains unclear. The CDR3 has 13 amino acids. V shed 2 bases and J shed 5 bases, with 9 bases lying between them. Germline CDR1 SGHRS, CDR2 YFSETQ. The CDR3 DNA reads TGCGCCAGCAGCTTACCCAGTCAAGATACGCAGTATTTT. It is translated as CASSLPSQDTQYF. Combining the CDR3 with reference TRBV5-1 and TRBJ2-3 gives the whole variable domain KAGVTQTPRYLIKTRGQQVTLSCSPISGHRSVSWYQQTPGQGLQFLFEYFSETQRNKGNFPGRFSGRQFSNSRSEMNVSTLELGDSALYLCASSLPSQDTQYFGPGTRLTVL.

This clonotype was detected many times. The chain employs TRBV20-1 and TRBJ1-6; TRBD1 matches 7 bases. The CDR3 is made up of 15 amino acids. CDR1 and CDR2 from the germline V gene are DFQATT and SNEGSKA (reference sequence). Trimming at V came to 0 bases and at J to 6 bases, leaving 5 bases not matched to a gene. The CDR3: CSARDLGDSNSPLHF. The CDR3 bases are TGCAGTGCTAGAGATCTGGGGGACAGTAATTCACCCCTCCACTTT.

The chain has TRBV6-5 and TRBJ2-7; 10 bases align to TRBD1. V was clipped by 4 bases and J by 4 bases; unmatched bases: 4. This CDR3 is built from 14 residues. Germline-derived CDR1 and CDR2 are MNHEY and SVGAGI. CDR3 bases: TGTGCCAGCAGTTCCGACAGGGGGCCGTACGAGCAGTACTTC. It translates to CASSSDRGPYEQYF.

The table lists this clonotype with a few counts. CDR3 bases: TGTGCCAGCAGCCAAGGGGACGGCAATCAGCCCCAGCATTTT. Translation gives CASSQGDGNQPQHF. The chain links TRBV3-1 to TRBJ1-5; possibly TRBD1 for D (5 bases). V lost 1 base, J lost 2 bases, and 6 bases lay in between. The germline V gene has CDR1 LGHDT and CDR2 YNNKEL (reference sequence). This CDR3 region has 14 residues.

In its sample, this clonotype was seen a few times. CDR3 protein: CASSLYGLEITQYF. The CDR3 DNA follows: TGTGCCAGCAGTTTATATGGACTAGAGATTACGCAGTATTTT. The V call is TRBV12-3 or TRBV12-4, the J call TRBJ2-3; TRBD2 matches at 7 bases. V lost 2 bases, J lost 8 bases, and 7 bases stayed unmatched. The CDR3 spans 14 residues.